Shown below are 20 T cell receptor beta chains from a single sample sequenced in a study of blood T cell repertoires in COVID-19. Sequencing used immunoSEQ multiplex PCR; TCRdb keeps in-frame clones, though not all of them. The top ten hold about 16% of the sample, which has under 300,000 clones, about nine tenths seen once. Sequencing used PBMCs or T cells enriched from blood (not recorded which). These TCRs come from a man younger than 35 who had recovered from COVID-19.

The sample holds one count of this clone. The chain recombines TRBV28 with TRBJ1-2; D is possibly TRBD1 (5 bases). This CDR3 has 15 residues. Germline-derived CDR1 and CDR2 are MDHEN and SYDVKM. Trimming stripped 3 bases from V and 4 bases from J, with 15 bases between. The CDR3: CASSLIRESAYGYTF. The CDR3 DNA reads as TGTGCCAGCAGTTTGATCAGGGAAAGCGCCTATGGCTACACCTTC.

This chain connects TRBV7-9 to TRBJ2-1, with a weak D call TRBD2 (5 bases). The V end was cut by 5 bases, the J end by 12 bases, with 17 bases between. The germline CDR1 and CDR2 sequences are SEHNR and FQNEAQ (reference sequence). The CDR3 consists of 13 residues. The CDR3 coding sequence is TGTGCCAGCAGCCCCCCGTCTAGCATTGTGCAGTTCTTC. The encoded protein is CASSPPSSIVQFF.

A few counts support this clone. The chain uses TRBV6-5 and TRBJ1-1; 8 nucleotides align to TRBD1. CDR1 is MNHEY, CDR2 SVGAGI, per germline. The CDR3 extends over 16 amino acids. The V and J ends lost 2 bases and 5 bases, in that order; junction bases with no gene match: 10. CDR3 residues: CASSYPGQGDRTEAFF. CDR3 in DNA: TGTGCCAGCAGTTACCCAGGACAGGGAGACCGAACTGAAGCTTTCTTT.

This chain connects TRBV10-1 to TRBJ2-7; 9 nucleotides agree with TRBD1. From germline, CDR1 is WNHNN and CDR2 SYGVQD (reference sequence). V lost 2 bases to trimming and J lost 4 bases; unmatched junction nucleotides: 3. The CDR3 totals 14 residues. CDR3 amino acids: CASSEGTGLYEQYF. CDR3 DNA sequence: TGCGCCAGCAGTGAGGGGACAGGGTTGTACGAGCAGTACTTC.

The chain joins TRBV28 to TRBJ2-1, with D possibly TRBD2 on 6 matching bases. Germline V gene lookup returns CDR1 MDHEN and CDR2 SYDVKM. Trimming stripped 6 bases from V and 12 bases from J, with 18 bases between. The CDR3 length is 13 residues. The chain's CDR3 is CASRGPRRESQFF. Written as DNA, the CDR3 is TGTGCCAGCAGGGGGCCTAGGAGGGAGTCGCAGTTCTTC. The variable domain in full, with the rest retrieved from reference TRBV28 and TRBJ2-1, is DVKVTQSSRYLVKRTGEKVFLECVQDMDHENMFWYRQDPGLGLRLIYFSYDVKMKEKGDIPEGYSVSREKKERFSLILESASTNQTSMYLCASRGPRRESQFFGPGTRLTVL.

The chain couples TRBV19 to TRBJ2-1; 9 nucleotides line up with TRBD2. V lost 1 base, J lost 2 bases, and 3 bases stayed unmatched. This CDR3 is built from 16 residues. CDR1 is LNHDA, CDR2 SQIVND, per germline (reference sequence). The CDR3, as DNA: TGTGCCAGTAGTATAGGGGCTAGCGGGGCCTACAATGAGCAGTTCTTC. Translated, it gives CASSIGASGAYNEQFF.

V and J are TRBV19 and TRBJ2-5, with TRBD2 matching over 8 bases. The CDR3 runs to 15 residues. Germline loops: CDR1 LNHDA, CDR2 SQIVND (reference sequence). Trimming cost V 9 bases and J 4 bases; bases outside gene matches: 13. The CDR3 here is CASQYSGGQGETQYF. DNA for the CDR3: TGTGCCAGCCAGTATTCGGGAGGGCAGGGAGAGACCCAGTACTTC.

The chain joins TRBV3-1 (or the pseudogene TRBV3-2) to TRBJ1-6, with D perhaps matching TRBD1 (5 bases). This CDR3 is built from 15 residues. V dropped 1 base and J dropped 7 bases, with 11 bases sitting between them. Germline-derived CDR1 and CDR2 are LGHDT and YNNKEL (reference sequence). The CDR3 protein is CASSQGAGWNSPLHF. CDR3 DNA: TGTGCCAGCAGCCAAGGGGCAGGGTGGAATTCACCCCTCCACTTT.

This rearrangement joins TRBV9 to TRBJ1-4; a weak D match, TRBD1 (5 bases). The germline V gene encodes CDR1 SGDLS and CDR2 YYNGEE. CDR3 length: 15 amino acids. Deletions cut 0 bases from V and 7 bases from J, with 13 bases between. This CDR3 reads CASSVGQGLSEKLFF. CDR3 sequence (DNA): TGTGCCAGCAGCGTAGGGCAGGGACTAAGTGAAAAACTGTTTTTT.

The chain combines TRBV18 with TRBJ1-3; a weak D match, TRBD1 (5 bases). The V gene's germline CDR1 is KGHSH and CDR2 LQKENI. The V end was cut by 3 bases, the J end by 3 bases, with 21 bases between. The CDR3 loop spans 18 amino acids. The CDR3 loop is CASSPSVQTVRNGNTIYF. Here the CDR3 DNA reads TGTGCCAGCTCACCTTCAGTTCAGACAGTACGAAATGGAAACACCATATATTTT.

The gene calls are TRBV5-1 and TRBJ1-5, with TRBD1 as a possible D gene (6 bases). CDR1 and CDR2 from the germline V gene are SGHRS and YFSETQ. This CDR3 spans 15 amino acids. The V end was cut by 2 bases, the J end by 1 base, with 10 bases between. CDR3 residues: CASSFSGGSNQPQHF. The DNA for the CDR3 is TGCGCCAGCAGCTTTTCGGGGGGCAGCAATCAGCCCCAGCATTTT.

This rearrangement joins TRBV28 to TRBJ2-7; 8 bases match TRBD1. The germline V gene has CDR1 MDHEN and CDR2 SYDVKM. This CDR3 is built from 15 residues. Unmatched junction bases numbered 7, after V lost 2 bases and J lost 4 bases. The CDR3 region is CASSLTGGTFYEQYF. In DNA form, the CDR3 reads TGTGCCAGCAGTTTAACAGGGGGAACGTTTTACGAGCAGTACTTC.

The V and J genes are TRBV5-1 and TRBJ2-7; tentative D call: TRBD2 (6 bases). The V gene lost 3 bases and the J gene lost 4 bases, with 14 bases spanning the gap. The germline CDR1 and CDR2 sequences are SGHRS and YFSETQ. CDR3 size: 14 residues. The CDR3 DNA is TGCGCCAGCAGCTACGCGGGACGTATTTACGAGCAGTACTTC. The encoded protein is CASSYAGRIYEQYF.

The rearrangement uses TRBV19 and TRBJ2-2, with a weak D call TRBD2 (6 bases). Germline V gene data show CDR1 as LNHDA and CDR2 as SQIVND (reference sequence). Trimming took 3 bases from V and 6 from J, leaving 14 bases between them. CDR3 length: 15 residues. The CDR3 spells CASSMGPGTAGELFF. As DNA, the CDR3 is TGTGCCAGTAGTATGGGACCTGGGACTGCCGGGGAGCTGTTTTTT. Full variable domain (outside the CDR3, taken from reference TRBV19 and TRBJ2-2): DGGITQSPKYLFRKEGQNVTLSCEQNLNHDAMYWYRQDPGQGLRLIYYSQIVNDFQKGDIAEGYSVSREKKESFPLTVTSAQKNPTAFYLCASSMGPGTAGELFFGEGSRLTVL.

The chain employs TRBV7-8 and TRBJ2-7; the match to TRBD2 covers 8 bases. Losses at the gene ends were 1 base for V and 4 bases for J; bases not matched to a gene: 6. Germline CDR1 reads SGHVS; CDR2 reads FQNEAQ. The CDR3 sequence is 15 residues long. For the CDR3, the DNA is TGTGCCAGCAGCTTAGTGGTCGGGGGGGGGTACGAGCAGTACTTC. Translating gives CASSLVVGGGYEQYF.

CDR3 protein: CASSSGTSGINDEQFF. CDR3 DNA: TGCGCCAGCAGCTCGGGGACTAGCGGGATCAACGATGAGCAGTTCTTC. The chain carries TRBV5-1 and TRBJ2-1, with 13 bases identical to TRBD2. The V gene's germline CDR1 is SGHRS and CDR2 YFSETQ. CDR3 length equals 16 residues. The V and J ends lost 3 bases and 8 bases, in that order; junction bases with no gene match: 8.

The chain carries TRBV6-5 and TRBJ1-1, with D unclear. This CDR3 is 12 amino acids long. With 5 bases removed from V and 14 bases from J, the gap between germline ends came to 18 bases. Per the germline V gene, CDR1 is MNHEY and CDR2 is SVGAGI. CDR3 sequence reads: CASSPEKSRFFF. CDR3 coding DNA: TGTGCCAGCAGTCCTGAGAAGTCCAGGTTCTTCTTT.

The rearrangement joins TRBV10-3 to TRBJ2-2; D call uncertain. Looked up from germline, CDR1 is ENHRY and CDR2 is SYGVKD. Trimming took off 4 bases at V and 0 bases at J, with 9 bases between the two ends. The length of the CDR3 is 15 residues. CDR3 residues: CAISGQASNTGELFF. As DNA, the CDR3 is TGTGCCATCAGTGGCCAGGCCTCGAACACCGGGGAGCTGTTTTTT.

This sequence joins TRBV6-5 and TRBJ1-5, with 7 bases identical to TRBD1. V lost 7 bases, J lost 5 bases, and 11 bases stayed unmatched. Germline V gene sequence: CDR1 MNHEY, CDR2 SVGAGI. The CDR3 has 15 amino acids. CDR3 sequence (DNA): TGTGCCAGCACCAGGACCGGGACAGTCTATCAGCCCCAGCATTTT. Translating gives CASTRTGTVYQPQHF.

The chain employs TRBV5-4 and TRBJ1-1; the D is unclear. The germline V gene has CDR1 SGHNT and CDR2 YYREEE (reference sequence). V was trimmed by 0 bases and J by 1 base, leaving 7 bases between them. This CDR3 has 14 amino acids. The CDR3 coding sequence is TGTGCCAGCAGCTTGGGATCGGGGAACACTGAAGCTTTCTTT. Amino acids: CASSLGSGNTEAFF. Combining the CDR3 with reference TRBV5-4 and TRBJ1-1 gives the whole variable domain ETGVTQSPTHLIKTRGQQVTLRCSSQSGHNTVSWYQQALGQGPQFIFQYYREEENGRGNFPPRFSGLQFPNYSSELNVNALELDDSALYLCASSLGSGNTEAFFGQGTRLTVV.